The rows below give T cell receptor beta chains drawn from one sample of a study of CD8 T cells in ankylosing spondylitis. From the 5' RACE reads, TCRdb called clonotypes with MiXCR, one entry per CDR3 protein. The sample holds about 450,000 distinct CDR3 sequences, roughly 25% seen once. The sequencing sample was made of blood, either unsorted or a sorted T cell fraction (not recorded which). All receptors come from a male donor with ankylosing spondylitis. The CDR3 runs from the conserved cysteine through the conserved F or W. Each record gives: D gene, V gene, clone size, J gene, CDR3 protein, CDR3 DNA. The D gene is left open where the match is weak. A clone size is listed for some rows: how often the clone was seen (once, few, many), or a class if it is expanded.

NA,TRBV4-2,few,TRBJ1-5,CASSQAAGNQPQHF,TGTGCCAGCAGCCAAGCTGCAGGGAATCAGCCCCAGCATTTT
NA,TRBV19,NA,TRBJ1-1,CASSQRWGRDTEAFF,TGTGCCAGTAGCCAGCGATGGGGGCGAGACACTGAAGCTTTCTTT
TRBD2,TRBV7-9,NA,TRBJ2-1,CASSFRDYPYNEQFF,TGTGCCAGCAGCTTCCGGGACTACCCATACAATGAGCAGTTCTTC
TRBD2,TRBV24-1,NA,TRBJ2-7,CATTGGGRGTAGNSYEQYF,TGTGCCACCACGGGAGGAGGGCGCGGTACCGCTGGGAACTCCTACGAGCAGTACTTC
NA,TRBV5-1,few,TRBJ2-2,CASSLALQGTGELFF,TGCGCCAGCAGCTTGGCACTCCAGGGCACCGGGGAGCTGTTTTTT
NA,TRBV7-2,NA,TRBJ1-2,CASSARIGGYTF,TGTGCCAGCAGCGCCCGGATAGGGGGCTACACCTTC
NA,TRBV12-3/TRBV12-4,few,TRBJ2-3,CASSSTDGTDTQYF,TGTGCCAGCAGTTCAACCGACGGGACAGATACGCAGTATTTT
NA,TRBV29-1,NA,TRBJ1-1,CSVQGQGGTEAFF,TGCAGCGTTCAGGGGCAGGGTGGTACTGAAGCTTTCTTT
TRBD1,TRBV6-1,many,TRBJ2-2,CASSPRGTGNTGELFF,TGTGCCAGCAGTCCGAGGGGGACAGGGAACACCGGGGAGCTGTTTTTT
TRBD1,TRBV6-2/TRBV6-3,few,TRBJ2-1,CASRETGSHNEQFF,TGTGCCAGCAGGGAGACAGGGTCCCACAATGAGCAGTTCTTC
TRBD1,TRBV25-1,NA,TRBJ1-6,CASSGAGTADLDSPLHF,TGTGCCAGCAGCGGGGCGGGGACAGCGGACTTGGATTCACCCCTCCACTTT
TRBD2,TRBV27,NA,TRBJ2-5,CASRQGTSSEIGGETQYF,TGTGCCAGCCGTCAAGGGACTAGCTCTGAAATAGGGGGAGAGACCCAGTACTTC
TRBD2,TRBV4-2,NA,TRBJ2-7,CASSQDRLAQSYEQYF,TGTGCCAGCAGCCAAGACCGACTAGCGCAGTCCTACGAGCAGTACTTC
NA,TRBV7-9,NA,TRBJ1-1,CASSLAGARVEAFF,TGTGCCAGCAGCTTAGCGGGGGCCCGGGTTGAAGCTTTCTTT
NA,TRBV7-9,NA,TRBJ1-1,CASQGGQDTEAFF,TGTGCCAGCCAAGGGGGGCAAGACACTGAAGCTTTCTTT
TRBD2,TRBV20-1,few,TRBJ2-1,CSAASGGGNEQFF,TGCAGTGCGGCTAGCGGGGGGGGGAATGAGCAGTTCTTC
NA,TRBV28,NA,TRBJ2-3,CASSFGLGTDTQYF,TGTGCCAGCAGTTTTGGACTTGGCACAGATACGCAGTATTTT
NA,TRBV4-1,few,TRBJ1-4,CASSQEGPPNEKLFF,TGCGCCAGCAGCCAAGAGGGGCCCCCTAATGAAAAACTGTTTTTT
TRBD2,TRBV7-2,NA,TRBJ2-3,CASSTSGRGADTQYF,TGTGCCAGCAGCACTAGCGGGAGAGGGGCAGATACGCAGTATTTT
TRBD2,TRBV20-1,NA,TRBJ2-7,CSANGGSKTYEQYF,TGCAGTGCTAACGGCGGGAGTAAGACCTACGAGCAGTACTTC
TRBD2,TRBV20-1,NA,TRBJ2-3,CSARVSGKSTDTQYF,TGCAGTGCTAGAGTGAGCGGGAAAAGCACAGATACGCAGTATTTT
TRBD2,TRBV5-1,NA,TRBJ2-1,CASTTTGTGGNEQFF,TGCGCCAGCACCACCACGGGCACGGGGGGCAATGAGCAGTTCTTC
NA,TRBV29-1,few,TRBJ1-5,CSVREVNQPQHF,TGCAGCGTGAGGGAGGTGAATCAGCCCCAGCATTTT
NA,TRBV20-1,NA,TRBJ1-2,CSAWVSTNYGYTF,TGCAGTGCTTGGGTCAGCACTAACTATGGCTACACCTTC